The 21 T cell receptor beta chains in this list originate from one sample, sequenced in a study of shared clonotypes between healthy human individuals. This table comes from immunoSEQ multiplex PCR, and its TCRdb copy is limited to in-frame clones, with some not included. The table shows about 2.4 million clones, with 93% occurring only once. The source material was naive CD4+ T cells from PBMCs. The subset: CD45RA+ positively selected. These receptors all stem from a man between 18 and 29 years old in good health. Some clones in this sample may be carry-over from other donors' samples.

This sequence joins TRBV4-2 and TRBJ2-7, with 11 bases identical to TRBD2. The J segment lost 4 bases and the V segment lost 0 bases, leaving 8 bases of the junction unmatched. The CDR3 has 17 amino acids. Germline V gene lookup returns CDR1 LGHNA and CDR2 YNFKEQ. CDR3 loop: CASSQDLTSGTPYEQYF. CDR3 DNA sequence: TGTGCCAGCAGCCAAGATCTGACTAGCGGGACCCCATACGAGCAGTACTTC.

The chain employs TRBV19 and TRBJ1-5; tentatively, D is TRBD1 (5 bases). CDR3 size: 13 residues. Germline V gene sequence: CDR1 LNHDA, CDR2 SQIVND (reference sequence). V lost 4 bases and J 7 bases, leaving 11 bases between the germline ends. CDR3 nucleotides: TGTGCCAGTAGTAAGGGGATCTTCCAGCCCCAGCATTTT. It translates to CASSKGIFQPQHF.

The V and J genes are TRBV5-1 and TRBJ1-2; D is unresolved. V was shortened by 0 bases and J by 3 bases, with 9 bases between the two germline ends. CDR1 and CDR2 (germline): SGHRS, YFSETQ. This CDR3 is 14 amino acids long. DNA for the CDR3: TGCGCCAGCAGCTTGGTGAGGTGGGACTATGGCTACACCTTC. It encodes CASSLVRWDYGYTF. Looking up the rest from reference TRBV5-1 and TRBJ1-2 gives the full variable domain: KAGVTQTPRYLIKTRGQQVTLSCSPISGHRSVSWYQQTPGQGLQFLFEYFSETQRNKGNFPGRFSGRQFSNSRSEMNVSTLELGDSALYLCASSLVRWDYGYTFGSGTRLTVV.

V and J are TRBV7-2 and TRBJ2-2; 8 bases line up with TRBD2. V shed 0 bases and J 5 bases; nucleotides not matched to a gene: 11. This CDR3 region has 18 residues. Germline V gene data show CDR1 as SGHTA and CDR2 as FQGNSA. The CDR3 sequence: CASSLAGGRPGGTGELFF. The CDR3 DNA follows: TGTGCCAGCAGCTTAGCGGGGGGACGACCGGGAGGGACCGGGGAGCTGTTTTTT.

The genes are TRBV5-5 and TRBJ2-7; the match to TRBD2 covers 7 bases. CDR1 is SGHKS and CDR2 is YYEKEE in the germline V gene (reference sequence). The J segment lost 6 bases and the V segment lost 1 base, leaving 10 bases of the junction unmatched. This CDR3 region has 15 residues. The CDR3 nucleotides read TGTGCCAGCAGCTTGTTCGGCGGGAGTGGTAGCGAGCAGTACTTC. Its protein product is CASSLFGGSGSEQYF.

This chain joins TRBV5-1 and TRBJ2-3; 9 positions agree with TRBD2. V gave up 7 bases and J gave up 2 bases; unmatched junction bases: 5. Germline assignment: CDR1 SGHRS and CDR2 YFSETQ. This CDR3 is built from 14 residues. The CDR3 loop is CASWASGITDTQYF. The CDR3 bases are TGCGCCAGCTGGGCTAGCGGGATCACAGATACGCAGTATTTT. Looking up the rest from reference TRBV5-1 and TRBJ2-3 gives the full variable domain: KAGVTQTPRYLIKTRGQQVTLSCSPISGHRSVSWYQQTPGQGLQFLFEYFSETQRNKGNFPGRFSGRQFSNSRSEMNVSTLELGDSALYLCASWASGITDTQYFGPGTRLTVL.

V usage is TRBV7-2 and J usage is TRBJ2-2; 9 nucleotides agree with TRBD2. CDR1 SGHTA and CDR2 FQGNSA come from the germline V gene. The junction had 4 bases not matched to a gene; V was cut back by 2 bases and J by 6 bases. This CDR3 is 15 amino acids long. The CDR3 sequence: CASSLMSGRSGELFF. CDR3 DNA: TGTGCCAGCAGCTTAATGAGCGGGAGGTCCGGGGAGCTGTTTTTT.

The chain employs TRBV11-2 and TRBJ2-3; 10 positions agree with TRBD1. The germline V gene encodes CDR1 SGHAT and CDR2 FQNNGV. The V segment lost 8 bases and the J segment 2 bases; nucleotides outside the gene matches: 4. This CDR3 region has 14 residues. DNA of the CDR3: TGTGCCAGCGGGACAGGGGACACCACAGATACGCAGTATTTT. It codes for CASGTGDTTDTQYF.

The genes are TRBV7-2 and TRBJ2-1; possibly TRBD2 for D (5 bases). This CDR3 has 15 amino acids. Trimming stripped 5 bases from V and 4 bases from J, with 15 bases between. CDR1 and CDR2 from the germline V gene are SGHTA and FQGNSA. CDR3 in DNA: TGTGCCAGCAGCCAGGACTGGGGAGCATACAATGAGCAGTTCTTC. This translates into CASSQDWGAYNEQFF.

The J gene is TRBJ1-2, the V gene TRBV6-5; no firm D call. The V end lost 1 base, the J end lost 8 bases, and 20 bases lay between the germline ends. The CDR3 consists of 16 residues. Germline V gene data show CDR1 as MNHEY and CDR2 as SVGAGI. The CDR3 reads CASSYFPPEEVGGYTF. The DNA of the CDR3 is TGTGCCAGCAGTTACTTTCCGCCCGAAGAAGTCGGCGGCTACACCTTC.

The genes are TRBV27 and TRBJ1-1, with a possible D match to TRBD1 (5 bases). The CDR3 consists of 15 residues. CDR1 is MNHEY and CDR2 is SMNVEV in the germline V gene (reference sequence). Trimming shortened V by 6 bases and J by 3 bases, and 17 bases separated the two germline ends. CDR3 region: CASSNFPLGDTEAFF. For the CDR3, the DNA is TGTGCCAGCAGCAACTTCCCCTTGGGGGACACTGAAGCTTTCTTT.

The V gene is TRBV14, the J gene TRBJ1-3, with a weak D call TRBD1 (5 bases). The CDR3 consists of 17 residues. Germline V gives CDR1 SGHDN, CDR2 FVKESK. With 3 bases removed from V and 0 bases from J, the gap between germline ends came to 15 bases. CDR3 in DNA: TGTGCCAGCAGCCAGGGACCGGAGGCCTTCTCTGGAAACACCATATATTTT. Residues: CASSQGPEAFSGNTIYF.

This rearrangement joins TRBV6-5 to TRBJ2-7; tentative D call: TRBD1 (5 bases). There are 16 residues in the CDR3. Per the germline V gene, CDR1 is MNHEY and CDR2 is SVGAGI. Trimming stripped 3 bases from V and 6 bases from J, with 21 bases between. The CDR3 here is CASSYILQGSKSEQYF. The CDR3, as DNA: TGTGCCAGCAGTTATATTCTGCAGGGAAGTAAATCCGAGCAGTACTTC.

The rearrangement joins TRBV6-6 to TRBJ2-7; TRBD2 might be the D (5 bases). The germline V gene encodes CDR1 MNHNY and CDR2 SVGAGI (reference sequence). The CDR3 loop spans 14 amino acids. V was trimmed by 5 bases and J by 2 bases, leaving 13 bases between them. CDR3 sequence (DNA): TGTGCCAGCAGTCAGACCGGGATCCCCTACGAGCAGTACTTC. Its protein product is CASSQTGIPYEQYF.

This chain links TRBV7-3 with TRBJ2-3; possibly TRBD1 or TRBD2 for D (5 bases each). The CDR3 spans 16 residues. Trimming cost V 2 bases and J 1 base, with 13 bases left between them. Germline V gives CDR1 SGHTA, CDR2 FQGTGA. The CDR3 sequence is CASSLWGSWGTDTQYF. As DNA, the CDR3 is TGTGCCAGCAGCTTATGGGGGAGCTGGGGCACAGATACGCAGTATTTT.

The rearrangement uses TRBV29-1 and TRBJ2-1, with TRBD2 matching 7 bases. Germline loops: CDR1 SQVTM, CDR2 ANQGSEA. This CDR3 is built from 14 residues. V dropped 4 bases and J dropped 0; count of bases not matched to a gene: 3. The CDR3 is CSVASGFSYNEQFF. As DNA, the CDR3 is TGCAGCGTTGCTAGCGGATTCTCCTACAATGAGCAGTTCTTC.

This clone turned up a few times. The identical CDR3 is also encoded by other nucleotide sequences in the sample. The chain employs TRBV18 and TRBJ1-1, with TRBD1 as a possible D gene (6 bases). V lost 5 bases, J lost 3 bases, and 10 bases lay in between. The CDR3 is 13 residues long. Germline values: CDR1 KGHSH, CDR2 LQKENI. In nucleotides, the CDR3 is TGTGCCAGCTCATTAGGGGGGGACACTGAAGCTTTCTTT. Translation: CASSLGGDTEAFF. Using reference TRBV18 and TRBJ1-1 for the parts outside the CDR3, the full variable domain is NAGVMQNPRHLVRRRGQEARLRCSPMKGHSHVYWYRQLPEEGLKFMVYLQKENIIDESGMPKERFSAEFPKEGPSILRIQQVVRGDSAAYFCASSLGGDTEAFFGQGTRLTVV.

The chain links TRBV27 to TRBJ1-2, with a possible D match to TRBD1 (5 bases). Germline V CDR1 and CDR2: MNHEY, SMNVEV (reference sequence). The CDR3 length is 13 residues. V dropped 1 base and J dropped 8 bases, with 11 bases sitting between them. This chain's CDR3 is CASSLFPGNGYTF. CDR3 in DNA: TGTGCCAGCAGTTTATTTCCAGGGAACGGCTACACCTTC.

The chain uses TRBV7-9 and TRBJ2-5; the D gene could be TRBD1 or TRBD2 (5 bases each). Trimming removed 5 bases from V and 5 bases from J, with 15 bases in between. Germline V lookup: CDR1 SEHNR, CDR2 FQNEAQ (reference sequence). CDR3 length: 14 residues. The CDR3 sequence is CASSIRGVLETQYF. The CDR3 DNA is TGTGCCAGCAGCATACGAGGGGTCCTCGAGACCCAGTACTTC.

The genes are TRBV7-7 and TRBJ2-1; D assignment may be TRBD1 or TRBD2 (5 bases each). Germline V gene data show CDR1 as SSHAT and CDR2 as FNYEAQ (reference sequence). The ends were cut back, 1 base at V and 5 bases at J, with 6 bases in the middle. This CDR3 is built from 13 residues. The CDR3 reads CASSLGDHNEQFF. The CDR3 nucleotides are TGTGCCAGCAGCTTAGGGGACCACAATGAGCAGTTCTTC.

The chain has TRBV30 and TRBJ2-5; no clear D gene. CDR1 GTSNPN and CDR2 SVGIG come from the germline V gene (reference sequence). Trimming stripped 2 bases from V and 7 bases from J, with 11 bases between. The CDR3 extends over 12 amino acids. The CDR3 bases are TGTGCCTGGAGTCTGGTCTCGCGGACCCAGTACTTC. The encoded protein is CAWSLVSRTQYF.